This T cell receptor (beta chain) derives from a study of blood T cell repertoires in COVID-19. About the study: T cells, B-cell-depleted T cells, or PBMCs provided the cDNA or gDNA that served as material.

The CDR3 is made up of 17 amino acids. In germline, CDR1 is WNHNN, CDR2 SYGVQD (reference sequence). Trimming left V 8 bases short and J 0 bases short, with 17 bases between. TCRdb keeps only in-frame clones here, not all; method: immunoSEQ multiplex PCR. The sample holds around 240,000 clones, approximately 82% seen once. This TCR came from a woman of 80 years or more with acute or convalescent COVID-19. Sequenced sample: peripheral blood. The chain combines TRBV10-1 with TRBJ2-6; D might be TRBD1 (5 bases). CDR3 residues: CASFGHNLYSGANVLTF. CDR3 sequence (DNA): TGCGCCAGCTTTGGACACAACTTGTACTCTGGGGCCAACGTCCTGACTTTC.